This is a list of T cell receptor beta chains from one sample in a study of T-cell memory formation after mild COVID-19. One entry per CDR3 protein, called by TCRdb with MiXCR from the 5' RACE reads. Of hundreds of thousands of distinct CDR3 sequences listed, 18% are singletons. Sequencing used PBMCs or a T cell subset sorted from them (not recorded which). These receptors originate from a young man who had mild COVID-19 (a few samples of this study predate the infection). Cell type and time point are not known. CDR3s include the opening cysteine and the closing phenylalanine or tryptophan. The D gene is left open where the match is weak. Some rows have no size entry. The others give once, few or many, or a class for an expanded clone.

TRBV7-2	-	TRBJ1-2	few	TGTGCCAGCAGCCCATTCATAAGGGTACATGGCTACACCTTC	CASSPFIRVHGYTF
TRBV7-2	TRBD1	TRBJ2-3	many	TGTGCCAGCAGCTCATCAGGGGGAATCGGAGATACGCAGTATTTT	CASSSSGGIGDTQYF
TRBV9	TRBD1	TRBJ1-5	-	TGTGCCAGCGCCCGGACAGGGCTGGATCAGCCCCAGCATTTT	CASARTGLDQPQHF
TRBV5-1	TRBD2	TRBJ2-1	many	TGCGCCAGCAGCTCGACCCTAGCGGGGGGGTTCGATGAGCAGTTCTTC	CASSSTLAGGFDEQFF
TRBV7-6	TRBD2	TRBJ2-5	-	TGTGCCAGCAGCCCCGGGGGGAGGTCAGAGACCCAGTACTTC	CASSPGGRSETQYF
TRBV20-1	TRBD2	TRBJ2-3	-	TGCAGTGCAAGCCCCTCGCGGGGGGCTAGCACAGATACGCAGTATTTT	CSASPSRGASTDTQYF
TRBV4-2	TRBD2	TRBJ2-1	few	TGTGCCAGCAGCCGGGGACTAGCGGGGCGGTACGAGCAGTTCTTC	CASSRGLAGRYEQFF
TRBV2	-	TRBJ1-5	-	TGTGCCAGCAGTGAGTGGGGACCGCGACAGCCCCAGCATTTT	CASSEWGPRQPQHF
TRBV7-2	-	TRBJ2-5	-	TGTGCCAGCAGCTTAGGGTCTACCCTTGAGACCCAGTACTTC	CASSLGSTLETQYF
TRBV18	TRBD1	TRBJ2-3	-	TGTGCCAGCTCGTCCCAGCCCGGACAGGCAGATACGCAGTATTTT	CASSSQPGQADTQYF
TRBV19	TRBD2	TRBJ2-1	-	TGTGCCAGTAGTATGCACCTACTCACTAGCGGCCTAAACAATGAGCAGTTCTTC	CASSMHLLTSGLNNEQFF
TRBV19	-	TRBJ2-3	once	TGTGCCAGTAGACCCCTTGGGGCAACAGGAGATACGCAGTATTTT	CASRPLGATGDTQYF
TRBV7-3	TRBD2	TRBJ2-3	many	TGTGCCAGCAGCCTGCGACTAGCAAGCACAGATACGCAGTATTTT	CASSLRLASTDTQYF
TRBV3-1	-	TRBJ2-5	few	TGTGCCAGCAGCCAAGATACACGAGAGACCCAGTACTTC	CASSQDTRETQYF
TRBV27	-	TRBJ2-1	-	TGTGCCAGCAGTTTATCGATGAGGGGGGGCCTCTATGAGCAGTTCTTC	CASSLSMRGGLYEQFF
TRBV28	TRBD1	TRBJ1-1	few	TGTGCCAGCAGCCGTGACAGGGGACCTGAAGCTTTCTTT	CASSRDRGPEAFF
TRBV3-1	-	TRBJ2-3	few	TGTGCCAGCAGCTCGGAAACTACTACTCTCACAGATACGCAGTATTTT	CASSSETTTLTDTQYF
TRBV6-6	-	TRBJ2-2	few	TGTGCCAGCAGTTTCTCCCAGCCCGGATACACCGGGGAGCTGTTTTTT	CASSFSQPGYTGELFF
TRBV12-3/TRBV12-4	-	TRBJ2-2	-	TGTGCCAGCAGTTTCCCGGACCCCTTTGGCGGGGAGCTGTTTTTT	CASSFPDPFGGELFF
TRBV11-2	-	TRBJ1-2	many	TGTGCCAGCAGCTTAGCCGGGGGGGGAGGCTACACCTTC	CASSLAGGGGYTF
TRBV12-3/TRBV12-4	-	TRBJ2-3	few	TGTGCCAGCAGCAGAGGGGCACTGGGAACGCAGTATTTT	CASSRGALGTQYF
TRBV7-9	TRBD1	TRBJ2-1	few	TGTGCCAGCAGATACTTAGTGGGACAGGGCGATGAGCAGTTCTTC	CASRYLVGQGDEQFF
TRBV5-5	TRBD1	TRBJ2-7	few	TGTGCCAGCAGCTTCCGGGACAGGACATCTGAGCAGTACTTC	CASSFRDRTSEQYF
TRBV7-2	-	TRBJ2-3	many	TGTGCCAGCAGCTTGGGGGTTGGCAGACACACAGATACGCAGTATTTT	CASSLGVGRHTDTQYF
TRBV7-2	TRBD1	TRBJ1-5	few	TGTGCCAGCAGCTTAGTCGGGACAGGGGATCACAATCAGCCCCAGCATTTT	CASSLVGTGDHNQPQHF
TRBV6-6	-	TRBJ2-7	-	TGTGCCACCAGATCGGCCTCCTACGAGCAGTACTTC	CATRSASYEQYF
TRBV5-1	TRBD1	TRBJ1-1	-	TGCGCCAGCAGCGCTTCCGGGACAGAGCATGAAGCTTTCTTT	CASSASGTEHEAFF
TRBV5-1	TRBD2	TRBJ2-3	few	TGCGCCAGCAGTACAGCGGGGGGGTTGGGTAATACGCAGTATTTT	CASSTAGGLGNTQYF